The rows below give T cell receptor beta chains drawn from one sample of a study of cytomegalovirus exposure and HLA in healthy donors. Using immunoSEQ multiplex PCR, the repertoire was profiled, and TCRdb retains in-frame clones only, with some absent. The sample lists over 95,000 clones, about 75% seen once, with 10% to 15% in the top ten. The specimen was PBMCs. These receptors were obtained from a woman in her 40s in good health and CMV-seropositive. CDR3s include the opening cysteine and the closing phenylalanine or tryptophan. Each record gives: clone size, D gene, J gene, V gene, CDR3 DNA, CDR3 protein. A D gene is named only where the DNA matches it firmly. Clone size is stated in some rows and not others, as once, few, many or a class when expanded.

. | . | TRBJ1-5 | TRBV19 | TGTGCCAGTACCACGGACAAGTGGGGCCATCAGCCCCAGCATTTT | CASTTDKWGHQPQHF
few | TRBD1 | TRBJ2-1 | TRBV13 | TGTGCCAGCAGCTTCGACAGGGGGTGGAAAAATGAGCAGTTCTTC | CASSFDRGWKNEQFF
. | . | TRBJ1-5 | TRBV6-1 | TGTGCCAGCAGTGAGACAGGCAATAACAATCAGCCCCAGCATTTT | CASSETGNNNQPQHF
. | . | TRBJ1-1 | TRBV13 | TGTGCCAGCAGCTTACGGGTATTACTGAACACTGAAGCTTTCTTT | CASSLRVLLNTEAFF
. | . | TRBJ1-1 | TRBV5-5 | TGTGCCAGCAGCTTCGAACGAGGGGGCACTGAAGCTTTCTTT | CASSFERGGTEAFF
. | TRBD1 | TRBJ2-7 | TRBV5-1 | TGCGCCAGCAGTCCCGCAACAGGGGCCTACGAGCAGTACTTC | CASSPATGAYEQYF
. | TRBD2 | TRBJ2-1 | TRBV9 | TGTGCCAGCAGCGTCGGTAGCGGGGGATTATACAATGAGCAGTTCTTC | CASSVGSGGLYNEQFF
. | TRBD1 | TRBJ2-7 | TRBV10-3 | TGTGCCATCACCCGACAGGGAGACTACGAGCAGTACTTC | CAITRQGDYEQYF
. | . | TRBJ1-2 | TRBV18 | TGTGCCAGCTCACCAAATCCCCCTGGAGGGGACTATGGCTACACCTTC | CASSPNPPGGDYGYTF
. | . | TRBJ1-2 | TRBV11-2 | TGTGCCAGCAGCAGCGCAGGGGAGCCCTATGGCTACACCTTC | CASSSAGEPYGYTF
few | . | TRBJ1-3 | TRBV30 | TGTGCCTGGAATCATCTGAGTAGCTCTGGAAACACCATATATTTT | CAWNHLSSSGNTIYF
. | . | TRBJ1-4 | TRBV18 | TGTGCCGCCAGGGCGGGAGCTAATGAAAAACTGTTTTTT | CAARAGANEKLFF
. | TRBD1 | TRBJ2-7 | TRBV6-5 | TGTGCCAGCAGTTACTCGATCTCGGGACAGGGCTTCGAGCAGTACTTC | CASSYSISGQGFEQYF
. | TRBD1 | TRBJ1-4 | TRBV5-1 | TGCGCCAGCAGCTATGGGACAGGGGGAGGCGAAAAACTGTTTTTT | CASSYGTGGGEKLFF
few | TRBD1 | TRBJ1-5 | TRBV5-4 | TGTGCCAGCAGCACAGGGGGAGGCAATCAGCCCCAGCATTTT | CASSTGGGNQPQHF
. | . | TRBJ2-1 | TRBV7-2 | TGTGCCAGCAGCTTAGCGGGGGGCAATGAGCAGTTCTTC | CASSLAGGNEQFF
. | TRBD1 | TRBJ2-1 | TRBV19 | TGTGCCAGTATGAGAGGGGGCGAAAATGAGCAGTTCTTC | CASMRGGENEQFF
. | TRBD2 | TRBJ2-3 | TRBV5-1 | TGCGCCAGCAGCCATCTCAGACTAGCGGGGGGGACAGATACGCAGTATTTT | CASSHLRLAGGTDTQYF
. | TRBD1 | TRBJ1-6 | TRBV30 | TGTGCCTGGAATCGGGACAGTAATTCACCCCTCCACTTT | CAWNRDSNSPLHF
. | TRBD1 | TRBJ1-2 | TRBV19 | TGTGCCAGTATGGGGATTGGACAGGGGCACTATGGCTACACCTTC | CASMGIGQGHYGYTF
. | TRBD1 | TRBJ1-1 | TRBV18 | TGTGCCAGCTCACTCAGGGGGCAGAACACTGAAGCTTTCTTT | CASSLRGQNTEAFF
. | . | TRBJ2-3 | TRBV4-2 | TGTGCCAGCAGCCAAGACGGAGTGAGGTCAGATACGCAGTATTTT | CASSQDGVRSDTQYF
. | TRBD1 | TRBJ1-1 | TRBV6-5 | TGTGCCAGCAGTTCAACAGGGGCCTCGAACACTGAAGCTTTCTTT | CASSSTGASNTEAFF
. | . | TRBJ1-6 | TRBV5-1 | TGCGCCAGCAGCTCAACAGGGAGCTCCTATAATTCACCCCTCCACTTT | CASSSTGSSYNSPLHF
once | TRBD1 | TRBJ1-2 | TRBV9 | TGTGCCAGCAGCGTAGGACAGGGGGAAATTTTCGGCTACACCTTC | CASSVGQGEIFGYTF
. | TRBD2 | TRBJ2-5 | TRBV5-3 | TGTGCCAGAAGCCCCCGGACTAGCGGGGTCAGAGAGACCCAGTACTTC | CARSPRTSGVRETQYF
few | TRBD2 | TRBJ2-5 | TRBV30 | TGTGCCTGGAGCCTACAACTAGCGGGGGGGCGAAAGACCCAGTACTTC | CAWSLQLAGGRKTQYF
. | TRBD1 | TRBJ1-2 | TRBV6-5 | TGTGCCAGCAGACCGGGACAGTACTCTGGCTACACCTTC | CASRPGQYSGYTF
. | . | TRBJ2-1 | TRBV9 | TGTGCCAGCAGCGTAGTACCGGAGACGTACAATGAGCAGTTCTTC | CASSVVPETYNEQFF
once | TRBD1 | TRBJ1-5 | TRBV2 | TGTGCCAGCGGACAGGGGCCTCAGCCCCAGCATTTT | CASGQGPQPQHF
. | . | TRBJ1-5 | TRBV4-1 | TGCGCCAGCAGCCATAAGGGAGGTAATCAGCCCCAGCATTTT | CASSHKGGNQPQHF
. | TRBD1 | TRBJ1-3 | TRBV5-6 | TGTGCCAGCAGCTACACAGGGGCCCCACTGAGGGGAAACACCATATATTTT | CASSYTGAPLRGNTIYF
once | . | TRBJ2-7 | TRBV11-2 | TGTGCCAGCAGCTCCTCGAGGGGGGGCTCCTACGAGCAGTACTTC | CASSSSRGGSYEQYF
. | . | TRBJ2-7 | TRBV5-4 | TGTGCCAGCAGCTTCCCTGGAGGAGATAGTTTCTACGAGCAGTACTTC | CASSFPGGDSFYEQYF
. | . | TRBJ2-7 | TRBV7-8 | TGTGCCAGCAGCGCGGGCAGCTTAGAGCCGGCGCACCCACTCTACGAGCAGTACTTC | CASSAGSLEPAHPLYEQYF
. | TRBD2 | TRBJ2-5 | TRBV2 | TGTGCCAGCAGTGGAGGTTGGGCGGGGGGGAACCAAGAGACCCAGTACTTC | CASSGGWAGGNQETQYF
. | . | TRBJ2-3 | TRBV6-5 | TGTGCCAGCAGAAAAGCGGGCGGGGTCGATACGCAGTATTTT | CASRKAGGVDTQYF
. | . | TRBJ1-5 | TRBV5-1 | TGCGCCAGCAGCTTGGCCCTGAATCAGCCCCAGCATTTT | CASSLALNQPQHF
. | TRBD1 | TRBJ1-2 | TRBV9 | TGTGCCAGCAGCTACCGACAGGGGGGGGGCTACACCTTC | CASSYRQGGGYTF